This record concerns one TCR beta chain sequence. This sample is drawn from a study of long-term antiretroviral therapy in people with HIV. CDR3 length: 18 residues. In germline, CDR1 is SGHNT, CDR2 YYREEE (reference sequence). After removal of 4 bases from V and 3 bases from J, the junction contained 8 bases not matched to a gene. The run of the v3.0 immunoSEQ assay was at survey level. Profiling relied on immunoSEQ multiplex PCR, and the TCRdb table lists in-frame clones only, not all of them. The data hold roughly 34,000 clones, with roughly 77% observed a single time. The V gene is TRBV5-4, the J gene TRBJ2-1; 15 nucleotides line up with TRBD2. The input for sequencing was unsorted PBMCs, taken 1.9 years after starting antiretroviral therapy. The source of this sequence is a man younger than 30 with HIV. The CDR3 bases are TGTGCCAGCAGCCCGGGACTAGCGGGGGGTGCCTACTACAATGAGCAGTTCTTC. Its translation: CASSPGLAGGAYYNEQFF.